Listed here is a single TCR beta chain. This entry belongs to a study of OX40 agonist ivuxolimab in advanced cancers. Produced via immunoSEQ multiplex PCR; TCRdb's table is partial and in-frame only. The sample holds tens of thousands of clones, approximately 80% seen once. The sequenced sample was CD4+ or CD8+ T cells sorted from blood, obtained in a trial of the OX40 agonist ivuxolimab. The origin of this receptor is an adult with an advanced solid tumor such as melanoma, head and neck, liver or kidney cancer.

This CDR3 is CASSDVLGSREQFF. In DNA form, the CDR3 reads TGTGCCAGCAGTGACGTCCTTGGCAGTAGGGAGCAGTTCTTC. This chain links TRBV6-1 with TRBJ2-1; D gene unclear. The CDR3 is 14 residues long. The germline V gene has CDR1 MNHNS and CDR2 SASEGT. The V and J ends lost 3 bases and 10 bases respectively, with 16 bases between them.